The rows below give T cell receptor beta chains drawn from one sample of a study of blood T cell repertoires in COVID-19. Measured with immunoSEQ multiplex PCR; TCRdb has only the in-frame clones, and not every one. Here the sample spans under 450,000 clones, more than 65% being singletons. Sequencing used peripheral blood. These receptors originate from a human donor with acute or convalescent COVID-19. The donor label of this sample is uncertain. The CDR3 runs from the conserved cysteine through the conserved F or W. The order of the fields is D gene, clone size, J gene, V gene, CDR3 DNA, CDR3 protein. D genes are given only for firm matches. Size tells how often a clone was seen (once, few, many) or the class of an expanded clone, and some rows leave it out.

d_call: TRBD2
clone_size: .
j_call: TRBJ2-1
v_call: TRBV18
cdr3_nt: TGTGCCAGCTCACCAGCCGTAGCGGGTCTTGGTGAGCAGTTCTTC
cdr3_aa: CASSPAVAGLGEQFF

d_call: .
clone_size: .
j_call: TRBJ1-2
v_call: TRBV28
cdr3_nt: TGTGCCAGCAGTCCCACATTAAGGGGAAGCTACACCTTC
cdr3_aa: CASSPTLRGSYTF

d_call: .
clone_size: .
j_call: TRBJ2-1
v_call: TRBV2
cdr3_nt: TGTGCCAGCAGGTTCTATGAATATATCAATGAGCAGTTCTTC
cdr3_aa: CASRFYEYINEQFF

d_call: TRBD1
clone_size: .
j_call: TRBJ2-6
v_call: TRBV5-5
cdr3_nt: TGTGCCAGCAAAAAGGACAGGGGGCGTTCTGGGGCCAACGTCCTGACTTTC
cdr3_aa: CASKKDRGRSGANVLTF

d_call: TRBD1
clone_size: .
j_call: TRBJ1-6
v_call: TRBV9
cdr3_nt: TGTGCCAGCAGCGCGAGACAGGGTGGGGCCTATTCACCCCTCCACTTT
cdr3_aa: CASSARQGGAYSPLHF

d_call: .
clone_size: .
j_call: TRBJ1-2
v_call: TRBV7-9
cdr3_nt: TGTGCCAGCAGCTCGGGTACTGGCTACACCTTC
cdr3_aa: CASSSGTGYTF

d_call: .
clone_size: .
j_call: TRBJ1-5
v_call: TRBV27
cdr3_nt: TGTGCCAGCAGCGGGGGGGGCCGTAATCAGCCCCAGCATTTT
cdr3_aa: CASSGGGRNQPQHF

d_call: .
clone_size: .
j_call: TRBJ1-1
v_call: TRBV7-9
cdr3_nt: TGTGCCAGCAGCTTAGCCGTTCAGTTGAACACTGAAGCTTTCTTT
cdr3_aa: CASSLAVQLNTEAFF

d_call: .
clone_size: .
j_call: TRBJ1-4
v_call: TRBV18
cdr3_nt: TGTGCCAGCTCCTCCCTGGGAGCAACTAATGAAAAACTGTTTTTT
cdr3_aa: CASSSLGATNEKLFF

d_call: .
clone_size: once
j_call: TRBJ2-2
v_call: TRBV5-5
cdr3_nt: TGTGCCAGCAGCCTTAATGGGCAGGGATCGAACACCGGGGAGCTGTTTTTT
cdr3_aa: CASSLNGQGSNTGELFF

d_call: .
clone_size: few
j_call: TRBJ1-5
v_call: TRBV23-1
cdr3_nt: TGCGCCAGCAGTCATAGGGTTCGGAGGCAGCCCCAGCATTTT
cdr3_aa: CASSHRVRRQPQHF

d_call: .
clone_size: .
j_call: TRBJ1-2
v_call: TRBV6-5
cdr3_nt: TGTGCCAGCAGTTACTCTGGGCACGGTGGCTACACCTTC
cdr3_aa: CASSYSGHGGYTF

d_call: .
clone_size: .
j_call: TRBJ1-3
v_call: TRBV12-3/TRBV12-4
cdr3_nt: TGTGCCAGCACCTTGGGACACGGAAACACCATATATTTT
cdr3_aa: CASTLGHGNTIYF

d_call: .
clone_size: few
j_call: TRBJ1-5
v_call: TRBV3-1/TRBV3-2
cdr3_nt: TGTGCCAGCAGCCAAGGCAAGGGGAGGCAGCCCCAGCATTTT
cdr3_aa: CASSQGKGRQPQHF